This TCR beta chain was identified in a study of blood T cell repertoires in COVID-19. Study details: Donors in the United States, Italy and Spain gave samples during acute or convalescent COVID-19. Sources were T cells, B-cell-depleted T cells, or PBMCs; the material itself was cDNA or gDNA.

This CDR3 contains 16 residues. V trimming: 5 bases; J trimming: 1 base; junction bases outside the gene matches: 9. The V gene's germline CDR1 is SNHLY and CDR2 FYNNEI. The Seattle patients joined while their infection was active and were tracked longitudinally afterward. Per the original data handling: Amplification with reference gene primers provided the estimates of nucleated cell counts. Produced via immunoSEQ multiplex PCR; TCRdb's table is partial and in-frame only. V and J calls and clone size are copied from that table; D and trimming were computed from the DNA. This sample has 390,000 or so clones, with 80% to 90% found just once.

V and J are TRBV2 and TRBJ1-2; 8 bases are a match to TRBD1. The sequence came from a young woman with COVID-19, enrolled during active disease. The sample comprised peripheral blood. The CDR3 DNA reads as TGTGCCAGCAGTTCCCTAGGACAGGGAAGTAACTATGGCTACACCTTC. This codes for CASSSLGQGSNYGYTF.